Shown below are 6 T cell receptor beta chains from a single sample sequenced in a study of tumor-infiltrating lymphocytes in primary liver carcinoma. From 500 to 600 ng of total RNA, TCR beta-specific cDNA was reverse-transcribed using a constant-region primer. Three nested multiplex PCR rounds, a slightly modified ARM-PCR method, built the TCR beta libraries. TRBV1-TRBV30 forward primers paired with a C-beta reverse primer drove the first two PCR rounds, about 11 cycles each. TCRdb processed the multiplex PCR reads anew with MiXCR; each CDR3 protein has one entry. The profile shows about 200,000 distinct CDR3 sequences, 65% of them singletons. The source of the blood RNA was unsorted whole blood, and germline DNA was extracted as well. Sequenced material: peripheral blood. The receptors here all came from a woman aged 55-75 years with primary liver carcinoma and hepatitis B virus infection.

The chain joins TRBV28 to TRBJ2-7; D is possibly TRBD2 (6 bases). Germline V gives CDR1 MDHEN, CDR2 SYDVKM. There are 14 residues in the CDR3. Trimming removed 8 bases from V and 4 bases from J, with 18 bases in between. CDR3 sequence: CASAEAGTGYEQYF. CDR3 bases: TGTGCCAGCGCTGAAGCGGGCACAGGTTACGAGCAGTACTTC.

Turning to this clonotype: One junction end does not reproduce the germline sequence, and a read error may be involved. The chain employs TRBV11-3 and TRBJ2-1; TRBD2 matches at 13 bases. CDR1 SGHNT and CDR2 YENEEA come from the germline V gene. The CDR3 contains 19 residues. CDR3 in DNA: TGTGCCAGCAGCCCCGTACTAGCGGGAGGGCCCCCAGCCTACAAACAGCAGCTCTTC. This translates into CASSPVLAGGPPAYKQQLF.

This clonotype was counted a few times. This chain connects TRBV30 to TRBJ2-3; D is possibly TRBD2 (5 bases). The CDR3 consists of 15 residues. Per germline, CDR1 GTSNPN and CDR2 SVGIG (reference sequence). V dropped 1 base and J dropped 4 bases, with 15 bases sitting between them. CDR3 DNA sequence: TGTGCCTGGAGTGCAGGACTGAGTTCTTCAGATACGCAGTATTTT. It translates to CAWSAGLSSSDTQYF.

This clonotype was seen at least ten times. The chain uses TRBV12-3 or TRBV12-4 and TRBJ1-1; D call uncertain. This CDR3 spans 14 amino acids. V was shortened by 1 base and J by 1 base, with 7 bases between the two germline ends. As DNA, the CDR3 is TGTGCCAGCAGTTTAGGGACGGAGAACACTGAAGCTTTCTTT. It translates to CASSLGTENTEAFF.

A remark on this clonotype: An end of the junction differs from the germline gene, which may be a read error. The chain joins TRBV11-3 to TRBJ2-3; D remains ambiguous. Germline V lookup: CDR1 SGHNT, CDR2 YENEEA. The CDR3 has 13 amino acids. CDR3 region: CTSSPALEDTQNF. In nucleotides, the CDR3 is TGTACCAGCAGCCCGGCACTCGAAGATACGCAGAATTTT.

About this clonotype: Given a much more abundant clone one base away, this may be a read error. The chain employs TRBV6-5 and TRBJ1-1, with D perhaps matching TRBD1 (6 bases). This CDR3 has 20 amino acids. CDR1 is MNHEY, CDR2 SVGAGI, per germline. Trimming took off 0 bases at V and 5 bases at J, with 28 bases between the two ends. This CDR3 is CASSYSVFKTGPHPGTEAFF. CDR3 coding DNA: TGTGCCAGCAGTTACTCAGTATTTAAGACAGGCCCCCACCCTGGGACTGAAGCTTTCTTT.